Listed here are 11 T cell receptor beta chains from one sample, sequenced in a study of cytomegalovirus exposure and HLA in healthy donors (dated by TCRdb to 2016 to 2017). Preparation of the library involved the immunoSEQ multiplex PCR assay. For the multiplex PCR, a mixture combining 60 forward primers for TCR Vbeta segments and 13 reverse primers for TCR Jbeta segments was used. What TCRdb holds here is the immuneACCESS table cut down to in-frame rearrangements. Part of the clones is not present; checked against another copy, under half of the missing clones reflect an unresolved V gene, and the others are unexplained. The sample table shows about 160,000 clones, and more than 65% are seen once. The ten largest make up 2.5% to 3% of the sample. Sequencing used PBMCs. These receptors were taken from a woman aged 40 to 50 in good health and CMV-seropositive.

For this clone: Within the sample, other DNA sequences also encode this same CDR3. DNA of the CDR3: TGTGCCAGCAGCTTAGGGACAGGGAGAGAAAAACTGTTTTTT. Its translation: CASSLGTGREKLFF. V is TRBV7-2 and J is TRBJ1-4; 8 bases map to TRBD1. V trimming: 1 base; J trimming: 8 bases; junction bases outside the gene matches: 3. CDR3 length: 14 residues. Germline lookup yields CDR1 SGHTA and CDR2 FQGNSA.

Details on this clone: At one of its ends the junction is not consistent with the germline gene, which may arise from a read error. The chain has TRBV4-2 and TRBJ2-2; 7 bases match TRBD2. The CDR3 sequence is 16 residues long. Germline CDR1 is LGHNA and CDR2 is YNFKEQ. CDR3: CASSQDLTGGGGGLFF. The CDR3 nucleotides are TGTGCCAGCAGCCAAGATCTAACGGGCGGTGGCGGGGGGCTGTTTTTT.

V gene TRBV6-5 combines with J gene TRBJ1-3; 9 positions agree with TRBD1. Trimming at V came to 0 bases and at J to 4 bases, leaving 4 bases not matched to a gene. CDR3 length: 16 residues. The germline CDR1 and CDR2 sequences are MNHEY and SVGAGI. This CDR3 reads CASSYSGTGRGNTIYF. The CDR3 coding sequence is TGTGCCAGCAGTTACTCAGGGACAGGGAGAGGAAACACCATATATTTT.

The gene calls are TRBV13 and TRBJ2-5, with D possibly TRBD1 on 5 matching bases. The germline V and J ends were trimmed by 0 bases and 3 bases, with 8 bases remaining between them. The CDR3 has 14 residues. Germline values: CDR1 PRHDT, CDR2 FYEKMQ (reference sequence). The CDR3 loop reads CASSLGQVEETQYF. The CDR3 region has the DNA TGTGCCAGCAGCTTAGGACAGGTAGAAGAGACCCAGTACTTC.

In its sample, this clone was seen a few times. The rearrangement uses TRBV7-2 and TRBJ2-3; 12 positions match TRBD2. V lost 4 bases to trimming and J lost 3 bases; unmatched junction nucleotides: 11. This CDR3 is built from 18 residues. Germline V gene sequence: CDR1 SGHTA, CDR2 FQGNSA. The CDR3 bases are TGTGCCAGCAGCTCTAAAGTACTAGCGGGGGGTTGGACAGATACGCAGTATTTT. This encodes CASSSKVLAGGWTDTQYF.

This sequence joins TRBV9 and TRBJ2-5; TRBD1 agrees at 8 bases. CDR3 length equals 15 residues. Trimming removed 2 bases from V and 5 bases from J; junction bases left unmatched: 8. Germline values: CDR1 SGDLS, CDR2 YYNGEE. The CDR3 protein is CASSVGDRQSETQYF. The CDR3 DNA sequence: TGTGCCAGCAGCGTGGGGGACAGGCAGTCGGAGACCCAGTACTTC. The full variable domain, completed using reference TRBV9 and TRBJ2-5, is DSGVTQTPKHLITATGQRVTLRCSPRSGDLSVYWYQQSLDQGLQFLIQYYNGEERAKGNILERFSAQQFPDLHSELNLSSLELGDSALYFCASSVGDRQSETQYFGPGTRLLVL.

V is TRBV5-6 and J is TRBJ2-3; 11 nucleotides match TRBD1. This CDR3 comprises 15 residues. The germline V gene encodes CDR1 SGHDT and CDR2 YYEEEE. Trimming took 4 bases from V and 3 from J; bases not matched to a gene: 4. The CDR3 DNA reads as TGTGCCAGCAGCCGCGGGACAGGGGGAACAGATACGCAGTATTTT. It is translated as CASSRGTGGTDTQYF. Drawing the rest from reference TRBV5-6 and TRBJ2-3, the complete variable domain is DAGVTQSPTHLIKTRGQQVTLRCSPKSGHDTVSWYQQALGQGPQFIFQYYEEEERQRGNFPDRFSGHQFPNYSSELNVNALLLGDSALYLCASSRGTGGTDTQYFGPGTRLTVL.

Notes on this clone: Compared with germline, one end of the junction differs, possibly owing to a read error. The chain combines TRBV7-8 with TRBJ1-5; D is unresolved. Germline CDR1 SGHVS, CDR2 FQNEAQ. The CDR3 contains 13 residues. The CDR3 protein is CASSFDMDQPQNF. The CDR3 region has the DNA TGTGCCAGCAGCTTCGACATGGATCAGCCCCAGAATTTT.

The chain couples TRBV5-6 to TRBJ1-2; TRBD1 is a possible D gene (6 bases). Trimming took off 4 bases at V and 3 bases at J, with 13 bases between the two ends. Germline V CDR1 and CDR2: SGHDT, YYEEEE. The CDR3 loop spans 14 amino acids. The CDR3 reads CASSPQGRYYGYTF. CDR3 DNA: TGTGCCAGCAGCCCACAGGGACGGTACTATGGCTACACCTTC.

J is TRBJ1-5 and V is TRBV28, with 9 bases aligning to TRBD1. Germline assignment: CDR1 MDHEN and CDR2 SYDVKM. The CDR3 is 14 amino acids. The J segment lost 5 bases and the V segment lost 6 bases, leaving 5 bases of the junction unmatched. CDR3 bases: TGTGCCAGCAGAAGGACAGGGGAACATCAGCCCCAGCATTTT. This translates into CASRRTGEHQPQHF.

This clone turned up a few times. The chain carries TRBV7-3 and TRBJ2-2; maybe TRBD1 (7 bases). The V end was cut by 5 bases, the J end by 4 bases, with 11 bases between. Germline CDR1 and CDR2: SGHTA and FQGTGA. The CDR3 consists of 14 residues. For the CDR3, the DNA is TGTGCCAGCAGCCCCCAGGGGGGCACCGGGGAGCTGTTTTTT. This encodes CASSPQGGTGELFF.